This T cell receptor beta chain came from a study of human T cells and chemical hapten exposure (dated by TCRdb to the early 2020s). Notes on the research overall: For sensitization, 2% DPC in acetone was applied to a roughly 2 cm by roughly 2 cm area of upper inner arm skin. Patch tests used Finn chambers with 0.01% DPC on the upper back, scored after 6 days by International Contact Dermatitis Research Group standards. The libraries were sequenced as a pool, and the TCR yield per sample differed mostly because of small variations in library volumes within the pool. The study tracked peripheral blood TCR repertoire changes in vivo during primary and secondary sensitization to the hapten diphenylcyclopropenone (DPC) in alopecia patients. For TCR sequencing, blood came from some 31 alopecia patients at anywhere from one to four time points (pre-sensitization, 2, 6 and 24 weeks). Blood was sampled from patients pre-sensitization (week 0) and at 2, 6 and about 24 weeks after DPC sensitization. Throughout the approximately 23-week study period, patients were also given weekly therapeutic DPC doses on the scalp. Alopecia areata with under or over 50% scalp involvement, alopecia totalis and alopecia universalis were represented in the patient cohort, which was mostly female.

Study-wide conclusions, independent of this receptor: DPC sensitization did not change the number of TCRs with a frequency above 1 in 1000, and there was no evidence of changes in global repertoire structure. All patients had alopecia, a presumed autoimmune disease, so their immune response might differ from that of healthy individuals. Significantly more large CDR3 similarity clusters were formed by expanded TCRs than by pre-sensitization or healthy control sets, consistent with antigen-driven responses. The number of PT1 expanded TCRs positively correlated with patch test score, significant at thresholds 8, 16 and 32 but not 4. Repeated subsampling changed both the strength of the expansion versus patch-test correlation and the threshold at which that correlation became significant.

This clonotype was seen repeatedly, ten times or more. Its antigen remains undetermined. Base qualities were left out, and no much larger clone turns up one base away. Library generation was performed with RACE. Sequencing took place on a NextSeq 500. During library preparation, unique molecular identifiers were attached to individual cDNA molecules so that TCRs could be counted quantitatively and reproducibly. For every blood RNA sample, sequencing covered both the TCR alpha and TCR beta chains. As for how the authors treated the data: A median of roughly 100,000 TCRs per sample was observed, with a range of about 23,224 to 750,000. V, J and CDR3 annotation of the TCR reads was carried out using the Decombinator software suite. To make PS versus PT1 abundance plots, every sample was subsampled to the same number of TCRs (28,000). TCRs were defined as expanded if absent before sensitization and observed at least eight times at the 2-week time point. The public sequencing data were trimmed at Q25 with fastp and processed into clonotypes with MiXCR by TCRdb, which kept only in-frame beta chains. Identical CDR3 protein sequences are pooled into one entry, listed with their most common genes and DNA. These V and J calls rely on TCRdb rather than the paper's analysis. The sample table lists more than 75,000 distinct CDR3 sequences, roughly 10% of them with a count of one. Of the sample, roughly 2.5% is held by the ten largest clones.

The label giving this sample's time point can be read as: patch test 2, 6 weeks after DPC sensitization. Per the publication, the treatment or condition label means: therapeutic diphenylcyclopropenone sensitization with weekly scalp DPC. At each patch-test visit, blood was drawn before the patch test was applied. Patients were eligible if aged 18 to 70, diagnosed with alopecia and judged suitable for DPC therapy, and pregnant patients were excluded. Unfractionated whole blood was collected in Tempus Blood RNA tubes, and total RNA was extracted from that blood. V lost 5 bases and J lost 4 bases; the stretch between them is 15 bases long. The CDR3 covers 13 residues, taking in both the cysteine and the phenylalanine. Only the CDR3 region is kept as DNA, spanning 39 bases read in frame from base 1. From the germline V gene (reference sequence), CDR1 is DFQATT and CDR2 is SNEGSKA.

The TCR was taken from a woman in her twenties or thirties with alopecia areata. Some clones in this sample may be carry-over from other donors' samples. The specimen comprised whole blood, sampled in connection with sensitization to the hapten diphenylcyclopropenone (DPC). The chain is made from TRBV20-1 and TRBJ2-7; the D gene assignment is perhaps TRBD1 or TRBD2, with each matching 5 bases. The nucleotide sequence reads as follows: TGCAGTGCTCCCGAGGGGATAACTTACGAGCAGTACTTC. Its product reads: CSAPEGITYEQYF.